The entry that follows covers one T cell receptor (beta chain) sequence. This sample stems from a study of tumor T cells in aggressive B-cell lymphoma. Sequenced by immunoSEQ multiplex PCR; TCRdb stores in-frame clones only, minus some. The sample consists of fewer than 5,500 clones, around 94% of them appearing once. What was sequenced was tumor tissue. The sequence was collected from an adult with diffuse large B cell lymphoma.

CDR3 bases: TGCGCCAGCAGCCAGCCGGGACAGGGGGGAAGCGGGGAGCTGTTTTTT. Protein product: CASSQPGQGGSGELFF. The chain links TRBV4-3 to TRBJ2-2; 11 bases fit TRBD1. The V segment lost 3 bases and the J segment 7 bases; nucleotides outside the gene matches: 7. The CDR3 loop spans 16 amino acids. CDR1 and CDR2 from the germline V gene are LGHNA and YSLEER.